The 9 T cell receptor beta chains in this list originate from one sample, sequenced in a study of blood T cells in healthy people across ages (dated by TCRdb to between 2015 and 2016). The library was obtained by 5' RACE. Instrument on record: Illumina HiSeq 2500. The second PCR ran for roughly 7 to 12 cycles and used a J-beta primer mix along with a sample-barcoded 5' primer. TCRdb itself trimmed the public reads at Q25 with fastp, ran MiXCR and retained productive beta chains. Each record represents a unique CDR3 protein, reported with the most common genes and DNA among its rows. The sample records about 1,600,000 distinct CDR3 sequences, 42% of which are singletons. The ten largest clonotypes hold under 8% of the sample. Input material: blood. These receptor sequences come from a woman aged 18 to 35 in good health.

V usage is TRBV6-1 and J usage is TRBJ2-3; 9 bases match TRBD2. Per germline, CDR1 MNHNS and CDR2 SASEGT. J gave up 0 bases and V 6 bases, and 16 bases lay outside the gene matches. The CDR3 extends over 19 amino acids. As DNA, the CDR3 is TGTGCCAGCAGCCCCGAACCGGGACTAGCAGGTACTAGCACAGATACGCAGTATTTT. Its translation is CASSPEPGLAGTSTDTQYF.

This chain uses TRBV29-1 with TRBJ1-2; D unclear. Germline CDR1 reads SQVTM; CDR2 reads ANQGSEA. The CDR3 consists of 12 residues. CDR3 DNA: TGCAGTTATCTTACAGTAAACTATGGCTACACCTTC. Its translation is CSYLTVNYGYTF.

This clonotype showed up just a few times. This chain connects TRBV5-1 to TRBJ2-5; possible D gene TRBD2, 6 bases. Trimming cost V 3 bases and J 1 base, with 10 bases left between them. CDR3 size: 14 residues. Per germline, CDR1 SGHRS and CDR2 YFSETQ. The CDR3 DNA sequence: TGCGCCAGCAGCTCGGGACTGATCCAAGAGACCCAGTACTTC. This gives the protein CASSSGLIQETQYF.

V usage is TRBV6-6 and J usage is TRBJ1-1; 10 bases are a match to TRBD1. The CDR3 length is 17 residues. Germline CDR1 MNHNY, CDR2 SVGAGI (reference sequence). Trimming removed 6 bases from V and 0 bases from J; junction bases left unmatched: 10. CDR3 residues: CASREGQGISMNTEAFF. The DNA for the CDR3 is TGTGCCAGCAGAGAGGGACAGGGGATTTCCATGAACACTGAAGCTTTCTTT.

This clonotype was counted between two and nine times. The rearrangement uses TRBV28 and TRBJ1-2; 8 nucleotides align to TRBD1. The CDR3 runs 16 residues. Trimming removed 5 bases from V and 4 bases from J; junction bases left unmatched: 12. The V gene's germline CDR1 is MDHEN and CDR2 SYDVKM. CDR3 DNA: TGTGCCAGCAGTGTGAGCCAACCGGGACAGGCCTATGGCTACACCTTC. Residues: CASSVSQPGQAYGYTF.

CDR3 in amino acids: CASSYGGVNRAFF. The CDR3 region has the DNA TGTGCCAGCAGTTACGGGGGAGTGAACCGGGCTTTCTTT. The chain has TRBV6-5 and TRBJ1-1; maybe TRBD1 (5 bases). V lost 2 bases and J lost 11, with 15 bases in between. Germline V gene lookup returns CDR1 MNHEY and CDR2 SVGAGI. CDR3 length: 13 residues.

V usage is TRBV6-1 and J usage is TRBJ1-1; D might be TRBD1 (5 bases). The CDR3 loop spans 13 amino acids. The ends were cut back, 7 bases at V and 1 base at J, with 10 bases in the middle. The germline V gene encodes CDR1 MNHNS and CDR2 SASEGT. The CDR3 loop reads CASIIQENTEAFF. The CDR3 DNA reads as TGTGCCAGCATTATACAGGAGAACACTGAAGCTTTCTTT.

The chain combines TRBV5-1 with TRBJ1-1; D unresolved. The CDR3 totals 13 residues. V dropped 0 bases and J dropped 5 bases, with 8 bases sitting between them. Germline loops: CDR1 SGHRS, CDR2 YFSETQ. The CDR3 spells CASSLVEKTEAFF. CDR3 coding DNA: TGCGCCAGCAGCTTGGTGGAGAAGACTGAAGCTTTCTTT.

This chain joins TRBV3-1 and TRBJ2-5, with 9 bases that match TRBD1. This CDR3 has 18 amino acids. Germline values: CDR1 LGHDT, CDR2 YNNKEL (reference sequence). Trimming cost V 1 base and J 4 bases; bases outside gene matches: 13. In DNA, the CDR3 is TGTGCCAGCAGCCAAGCCTGGGACAGGGATGTGGGGGGAGAGACCCAGTACTTC. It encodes CASSQAWDRDVGGETQYF.